This T cell receptor (beta chain) was identified in a study of cytomegalovirus exposure and HLA in healthy donors. Broader study findings: Cytomegalovirus-associated TCR beta chains were listed, numbering under 200. Being indistinguishable, some V segments were excluded, TRBV6-2 and TRBV6-3 among them.

The study ran its PCR with 60 Vbeta and 13 Jbeta primers. As handled by the study authors: In a later analysis, around 11 million of 83 million or so unique beta chains occurred in at least two donors. The repertoire was sequenced with immunoSEQ multiplex PCR; TCRdb's copy has only in-frame clones and lacks some. The V and J calls and clone size are taken from that table; D and trimming were inferred from the DNA. The sample holds 73,000 or so clones, 70% to 80% seen once. Worth noting for this clone: Its target is unknown.

CDR1 and CDR2 (germline): MNHEY, SMNVEV (reference sequence). The germline V and J ends were trimmed by 2 bases and 7 bases, with 5 bases remaining between them. The CDR3 extends over 12 amino acids. This receptor was obtained from a man aged 50-59 years in good health and CMV-seronegative. The rearrangement links TRBV27 to TRBJ1-4; possible D gene TRBD1, 5 bases. Sequencing input: PBMCs. CDR3 sequence (DNA): TGTGCCAGCAGTTTAAGGGGTGAAAAACTGTTTTTT. It yields the protein CASSLRGEKLFF.